This paragraph reports one T cell receptor (beta chain). Its antigen is currently unknown. The data are from a study of T-cell reconstitution after alpha-beta-depleted transplantation in children. The study, taken as a whole, reports: The high TCRbeta diversity at day 60 in some patients came from surviving recipient T cells and thymic progenitors. Newly produced T cells mostly provided counts and TCRbeta diversity after one year, as hyperexpanded clones declined.

There are 15 residues in the CDR3. Trimming left V 0 bases short and J 0 bases short, with 7 bases between. The germline gives CDR1 LGHNA, CDR2 YSLEER. A TCRbeta library incorporating unique molecular identifiers was prepared. TCRdb called the PCR reads again in MiXCR, with one record for every CDR3 protein. The sample includes around 90,000 distinct CDR3 sequences, around a sixth of them seen just once. The chain employs TRBV4-3 and TRBJ2-3, with unresolved D. The TCR sequence derives from a male patient between 2 and 10 years old who had a stem cell transplant for acute lymphoblastic leukemia, so the T cells may come from the graft donor. The sample here was PBMCs, mostly from graft donor cells, taken 180 days after TCRalphabeta/CD19-depleted stem cell transplant. CDR3 residues: CASSQDLRSTDTQYF. The CDR3 nucleotides read TGCGCCAGCAGCCAAGATTTACGCAGCACAGATACGCAGTATTTT.